These 24 T cell receptor beta chains came from one sample sequenced in a study of blood T cell repertoires in COVID-19. TCRdb keeps only in-frame clones here, not all; method: immunoSEQ multiplex PCR. The sample shows 160,000 or so clones, around 81% of them seen only once. The specimen sequenced was PBMCs or T cells enriched from blood (not recorded which). Receptors originate from a man aged 40-55 years who had recovered from COVID-19.

The genes are TRBV21-1 and TRBJ1-2; TRBD1, as called in the table, went unchecked against the DNA. TRBV21-1 is a pseudogene. The CDR3 has 15 amino acids. CDR3 DNA sequence: TGTGCCAGCAGCTCTCGTGGACAGGGGTATGGTGGCTACACCTTC. It yields the protein CASSSRGQGYGGYTF.

The rearrangement joins TRBV5-8 to TRBJ2-3; 8 bases agree with TRBD1. The germline V gene encodes CDR1 SGHTS and CDR2 YDEGEE. The ends lost 5 bases at V and 1 base at J; junction bases unmatched: 6. The CDR3 spans 15 residues. The CDR3 is CASSSGTGGTDTQYF. CDR3 in DNA: TGTGCCAGCAGTTCCGGGACAGGCGGCACAGATACGCAGTATTTT.

V gene TRBV4-1 combines with J gene TRBJ2-7, with 10 bases lining up with TRBD2. The germline CDR1 and CDR2 sequences are MGHRA and YSYEKL. Trimming removed 0 bases from V and 5 bases from J; junction bases left unmatched: 7. The CDR3 is 16 amino acids. The CDR3: CASSQDESGGADEQYV. The CDR3 region has the DNA TGCGCCAGCAGCCAAGATGAGAGCGGGGGGGCGGACGAGCAGTACGTC.

CDR3 in DNA: TGTGCCAGCAGCTATACCGGGTTCGGGAACACTGAAGCTTTCTTT. It codes for CASSYTGFGNTEAFF. This rearrangement joins TRBV7-2 to TRBJ1-1, with D hard to call. The germline gives CDR1 SGHTA, CDR2 FQGNSA. The length of the CDR3 is 15 residues. V was shortened by 4 bases and J by 1 base, with 13 bases between the two germline ends.

This chain connects TRBV27 to TRBJ2-3, with 7 bases aligning to TRBD2. V trimming: 2 bases; J trimming: 6 bases; junction bases outside the gene matches: 2. Germline V gene data show CDR1 as MNHEY and CDR2 as SMNVEV (reference sequence). CDR3 length: 13 residues. CDR3 bases: TGTGCCAGCAGTTTAGGGAGGGTGGATACGCAGTATTTT. Its translation is CASSLGRVDTQYF.

The gene calls are TRBV9 and TRBJ2-2; 7 bases line up with TRBD1. After removal of 7 bases from V and 7 bases from J, the junction contained 4 bases not matched to a gene. Germline CDR1 SGDLS, CDR2 YYNGEE. This CDR3 is built from 12 residues. The CDR3 reads CASCPGGGELFF. In DNA form, the CDR3 reads TGTGCCAGCTGCCCAGGGGGCGGGGAGCTGTTTTTT.

Details on this clone: The same CDR3 also results from other DNA sequences found in this sample. V gene TRBV7-3 combines with J gene TRBJ2-3; D may be TRBD2 (6 bases). CDR1 SGHTA and CDR2 FQGTGA come from the germline V gene. This CDR3 region has 14 residues. V lost 2 bases, J lost 0 bases, and 6 bases lay in between. The CDR3 bases are TGTGCCAGCAGCTTACGGGGGAGCACAGATACGCAGTATTTT. It encodes CASSLRGSTDTQYF. The entire variable domain, with the rest obtained from reference TRBV7-3 and TRBJ2-3, is as follows: GAGVSQTPSNKVTEKGKYVELRCDPISGHTALYWYRQSLGQGPEFLIYFQGTGAADDSGLPNDRFFAVRPEGSVSTLKIQRTERGDSAVYLCASSLRGSTDTQYFGPGTRLTVL.

This clone was observed a handful of times. The chain is built from TRBV30 and TRBJ2-1; D gene unclear. The germline V and J ends were trimmed by 2 bases and 8 bases, with 22 bases remaining between them. The CDR3 has 16 amino acids. The germline CDR1 and CDR2 sequences are GTSNPN and SVGIG (reference sequence). DNA for the CDR3: TGTGCCTGGAGTCGCCTCGGTGGATTTACTAAGGATGAGCAGTTCTTC. Protein: CAWSRLGGFTKDEQFF.

The chain is built from TRBV6-5 and TRBJ2-7; TRBD2 might be the D (5 bases). V lost 0 bases and J lost 5, with 11 bases in between. The germline V gene encodes CDR1 MNHEY and CDR2 SVGAGI. This CDR3 has 14 residues. This chain's CDR3 is CASSYSPGVHEQYF. The CDR3 DNA follows: TGTGCCAGCAGTTACTCACCCGGGGTGCACGAGCAGTACTTC.

The chain is built from TRBV5-5 and TRBJ1-4; D is possibly TRBD1 (6 bases). Germline V CDR1 and CDR2: SGHKS, YYEKEE (reference sequence). The CDR3 sequence is 15 residues long. Between the trimmed V and J ends, which lost 4 bases and 8 bases, there was a span of 18 bases. CDR3 nucleotide sequence: TGTGCCAGCAGCCCTAGACAGGCCATCGAGGAAAAACTGTTTTTT. Its protein product is CASSPRQAIEEKLFF.

The chain carries TRBV2 and TRBJ2-7; D is possibly TRBD1 (5 bases). The length of the CDR3 is 15 residues. Trimming removed 5 bases from V and 2 bases from J, with 16 bases in between. Germline V gives CDR1 SNHLY, CDR2 FYNNEI. The chain's CDR3 is CASSSAGIAPYEQYV. CDR3 bases: TGTGCCAGCAGTTCGGCAGGGATCGCTCCCTACGAGCAGTACGTC.

The V gene is TRBV5-1, the J gene TRBJ2-3, with 9 bases that match TRBD2. CDR1 and CDR2 from the germline V gene are SGHRS and YFSETQ. The CDR3 spans 13 residues. The junction had 3 bases not matched to a gene; V was cut back by 2 bases and J by 8 bases. The CDR3 protein is CASSLAGGATQYF. DNA of the CDR3: TGCGCCAGCAGCTTAGCGGGGGGTGCTACGCAGTATTTT.

The genes are TRBV4-1 and TRBJ2-7; a possible D gene is TRBD2 (6 bases). With 0 bases removed from V and 2 bases from J, the gap between germline ends came to 8 bases. This CDR3 has 14 amino acids. CDR1 is MGHRA and CDR2 is YSYEKL in the germline V gene. The CDR3, as DNA: TGCGCCAGCAGCCAAGAGGAGGGGCCCTACGAGCAGTACTTC. Its protein is CASSQEEGPYEQYF.

This chain links TRBV10-3 with TRBJ2-5; 7 nucleotides align to TRBD1. The length of the CDR3 is 12 residues. Germline V gene data show CDR1 as ENHRY and CDR2 as SYGVKD. Trimming cost V 4 bases and J 4 bases; bases outside gene matches: 0. CDR3 nucleotides: TGTGCCATCAGTGGGGACAGAGAGACCCAGTACTTC. Its protein is CAISGDRETQYF.

The sample holds one count of this clone. The gene calls are TRBV7-2 and TRBJ2-5; perhaps TRBD2 as D (6 bases). Looked up from germline, CDR1 is SGHTA and CDR2 is FQGNSA. V lost 6 bases and J 1 base, leaving 9 bases between the germline ends. This CDR3 is 13 amino acids long. This CDR3 reads CASRRTIQETQYF. For the CDR3, the DNA is TGTGCCAGCAGACGGACTATCCAAGAGACCCAGTACTTC.

The V gene is TRBV24-1, the J gene TRBJ1-5; unclear D gene. The CDR3 is 13 amino acids. CDR1 KGHDR and CDR2 SFDVKD come from the germline V gene. V was shortened by 4 bases and J by 6 bases, with 9 bases between the two germline ends. The CDR3 bases are TGTGCCACCAGTGAACCCGCCGGTCAGCCCCAGCATTTT. Protein sequence: CATSEPAGQPQHF.

V is TRBV19 and J is TRBJ1-2, with D unresolved. CDR3 length: 13 residues. Germline assignment: CDR1 LNHDA and CDR2 SQIVND (reference sequence). V dropped 6 bases and J dropped 5 bases, with 13 bases sitting between them. The CDR3 here is CASRAGSSYGYTF. The CDR3 nucleotides read TGTGCCAGTAGGGCAGGTTCGTCGTATGGCTACACCTTC. Full variable domain (rest looked up from reference TRBV19 and TRBJ1-2): DGGITQSPKYLFRKEGQNVTLSCEQNLNHDAMYWYRQDPGQGLRLIYYSQIVNDFQKGDIAEGYSVSREKKESFPLTVTSAQKNPTAFYLCASRAGSSYGYTFGSGTRLTVV.

The J gene is TRBJ2-5, the V gene TRBV2; TRBD1 matches at 8 bases. Looked up from germline, CDR1 is SNHLY and CDR2 is FYNNEI. The V gene end was trimmed by 5 bases and the J gene end by 2 bases; junction bases not matched to a gene: 7. The length of the CDR3 is 15 residues. The CDR3 coding sequence is TGTGCCAGCAGTATACTGACAGGGGAGCAAGAGACCCAGTACTTC. Translation gives CASSILTGEQETQYF.

This clone was detected a few times. This rearrangement joins TRBV18 to TRBJ1-2; 9 bases line up with TRBD1. CDR1 and CDR2 from the germline V gene are KGHSH and LQKENI. CDR3 length: 13 residues. The J segment lost 4 bases and the V segment lost 4 bases, leaving 1 base of the junction unmatched. The CDR3 nucleotides are TGTGCCAGCTCACAGGGACAGGGCTATGGCTACACCTTC. This codes for CASSQGQGYGYTF. Combining the CDR3 with reference TRBV18 and TRBJ1-2 gives the whole variable domain NAGVMQNPRHLVRRRGQEARLRCSPMKGHSHVYWYRQLPEEGLKFMVYLQKENIIDESGMPKERFSAEFPKEGPSILRIQQVVRGDSAAYFCASSQGQGYGYTFGSGTRLTVV.

CDR3 region: CASSLEVGNSGANVLTF. The CDR3 coding sequence is TGCGCCAGCAGCTTGGAAGTCGGGAACTCTGGGGCCAACGTCCTGACTTTC. The chain employs TRBV5-1 and TRBJ2-6, with TRBD2 as a possible D gene (5 bases). This CDR3 spans 17 amino acids. Germline V gene sequence: CDR1 SGHRS, CDR2 YFSETQ. The V end lost 0 bases, the J end lost 0 bases, and 10 bases lay between the germline ends.

This clone came up a few times. This rearrangement joins TRBV2 to TRBJ2-3, with 8 bases matching TRBD1. Germline assignment: CDR1 SNHLY and CDR2 FYNNEI. The CDR3 is made up of 17 amino acids. V lost 6 bases to trimming and J lost 1 base; unmatched junction nucleotides: 12. The CDR3 spells CASRRWGSGQGTDTQYF. DNA for the CDR3: TGTGCCAGCAGGAGGTGGGGTTCGGGACAGGGCACAGATACGCAGTATTTT.

The chain links TRBV18 to TRBJ1-1, with D perhaps matching TRBD1 (5 bases). CDR1 and CDR2 (germline): KGHSH, LQKENI. The CDR3 totals 15 residues. V lost 3 bases and J lost 1, with 12 bases in between. CDR3 sequence reads: CASSPRQLGNTEAFF. CDR3 DNA: TGTGCCAGCTCACCTCGACAGTTAGGGAACACTGAAGCTTTCTTT. The whole variable domain, remainder taken from reference TRBV18 and TRBJ1-1, is NAGVMQNPRHLVRRRGQEARLRCSPMKGHSHVYWYRQLPEEGLKFMVYLQKENIIDESGMPKERFSAEFPKEGPSILRIQQVVRGDSAAYFCASSPRQLGNTEAFFGQGTRLTVV.

The rearrangement uses TRBV6-6 and TRBJ1-4; a weak D match, TRBD1 (5 bases). Trimming took off 6 bases at V and 8 bases at J, with 16 bases between the two ends. Looked up from germline, CDR1 is MNHNY and CDR2 is SVGAGI (reference sequence). CDR3 length: 14 amino acids. The CDR3 nucleotides are TGTGCCAGCAGCCTGGACCACAGGTTGGAAAAACTGTTTTTT. Protein: CASSLDHRLEKLFF.

This clone was recorded only once. This rearrangement joins TRBV5-1 to TRBJ2-3; TRBD2 is a possible D gene (6 bases). The ends were cut back, 0 bases at V and 1 base at J, with 9 bases in the middle. This CDR3 spans 15 amino acids. Germline V CDR1 and CDR2: SGHRS, YFSETQ. The CDR3 loop is CASSLVASGTDTQYF. CDR3 in DNA: TGCGCCAGCAGCTTGGTCGCTAGCGGCACAGATACGCAGTATTTT.